This TCR beta chain was found in a study of Ad26.COV2.S vaccination and SARS-CoV-2 variants. The CDR3 has 16 amino acids. Germline V gene lookup returns CDR1 SGDLS and CDR2 YYNGEE. Trimming took 8 bases from V and 4 from J, leaving 22 bases between them. The protocol was immunoSEQ multiplex PCR, while the TCRdb copy is restricted to in-frame clones and leaves out a portion. The sample shows around 320,000 clones, just under 85% of them seen only once. Sample treatment: about 20 received Ad26.COV2.S at low or high dose, single or two shots; about 5 received placebo; per-sample allocation not given. Sample collection was performed on day 63 after the first vaccine or placebo injection.

The rearrangement joins TRBV9 to TRBJ1-3; a possible D gene is TRBD1 (5 bases). The TCR was taken from a person aged 18 to 59 who received the Ad26.COV2.S COVID-19 vaccine or a placebo. The starting material was peripheral blood, obtained in a trial of Ad26.COV2.S vaccine versus placebo. CDR3 region: CARLGGDAKKGNTIYF. CDR3 DNA sequence: TGTGCCAGGCTGGGGGGTGATGCGAAGAAGGGAAACACCATATATTTT.